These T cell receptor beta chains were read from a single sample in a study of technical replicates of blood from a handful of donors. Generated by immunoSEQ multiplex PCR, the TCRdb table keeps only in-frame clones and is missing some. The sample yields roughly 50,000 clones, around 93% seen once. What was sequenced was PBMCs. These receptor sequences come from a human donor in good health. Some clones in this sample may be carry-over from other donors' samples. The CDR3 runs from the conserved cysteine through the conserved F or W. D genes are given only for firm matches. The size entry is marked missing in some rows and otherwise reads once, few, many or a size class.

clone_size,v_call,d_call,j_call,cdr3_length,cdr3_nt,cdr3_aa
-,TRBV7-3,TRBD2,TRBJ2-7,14,TGTGCCAGCAGCCTAGCGGGAGGGCAATACGAGCAGTACTTC,CASSLAGGQYEQYF
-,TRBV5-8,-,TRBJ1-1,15,TGTGCCAGCAGCTGGCGGGTACGCAGTGTCACTGAAGCTTTCTTT,CASSWRVRSVTEAFF
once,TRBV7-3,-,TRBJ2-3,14,TGTGCCAGCAGCCCCGGGAGAACCACAGATACGCAGTATTTT,CASSPGRTTDTQYF
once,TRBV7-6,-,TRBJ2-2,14,TGTGCCAGCAGCTCGACTACGAACACCGGGGAGCTGTTTTTT,CASSSTTNTGELFF
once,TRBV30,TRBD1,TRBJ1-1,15,TGTGCCTGGAGACCTTGGGACAGGAGAAACACTGAAGCTTTCTTT,CAWRPWDRRNTEAFF
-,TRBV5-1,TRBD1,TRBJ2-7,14,TGCGCCAGCAGCTTGGGACAGGGGGCCTACGAGCAGTACTTC,CASSLGQGAYEQYF
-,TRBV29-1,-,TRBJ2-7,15,TGCAGCGTTGAAGACACTTGGGGGGAGTCCTACGAGCAGTACTTC,CSVEDTWGESYEQYF
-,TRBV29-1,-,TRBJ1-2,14,TGCAGCGTTGCCCCACTCGGGGATGACTATGGCTACACCTTC,CSVAPLGDDYGYTF
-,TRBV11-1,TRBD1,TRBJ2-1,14,TGTGCCAGCAGCCCGCCGGGACAGGCCAATGAGCAGTTCTTC,CASSPPGQANEQFF
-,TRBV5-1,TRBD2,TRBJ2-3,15,TGCGCCAGCAGCGGGGCTAGCGGGATTACAGATACGCAGTATTTT,CASSGASGITDTQYF
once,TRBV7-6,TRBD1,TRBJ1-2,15,TGTGCCAGCAGCTTAGAGTCAGGGGGCCTCTATGGCTACACCTTC,CASSLESGGLYGYTF
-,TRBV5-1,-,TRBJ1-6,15,TGCGCCAGCAGCTCCCGAGACTCCTATAATTCACCCCTCCACTTT,CASSSRDSYNSPLHF
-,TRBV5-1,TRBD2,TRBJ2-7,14,TGCGCCAGCAGCCTAGCGGGAGGGCCGTACGAGCAGTACTTC,CASSLAGGPYEQYF
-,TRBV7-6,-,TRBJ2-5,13,TGTGCCAGCAGCTTAGGAGTTCAAGAGACCCAGTACTTC,CASSLGVQETQYF
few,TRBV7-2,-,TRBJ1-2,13,TGTGCCAGCAGCCCCGCAAGGGGCCGTGGCTACACCTTC,CASSPARGRGYTF
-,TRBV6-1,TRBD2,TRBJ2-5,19,TGTGCCAGCAGTGAAGCGTTGGAGGGCGGGGGGCTTCTAGGAGAGACCCAGTACTTC,CASSEALEGGGLLGETQYF
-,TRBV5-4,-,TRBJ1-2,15,TGTGCCAGCAGCTTGGCCGACAGCGCCGCCTATGGCTACACCTTC,CASSLADSAAYGYTF
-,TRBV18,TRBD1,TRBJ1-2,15,TGTGCCAGCTCACCCCCGGGACAGGGAGGGCATGGCTACACCTTC,CASSPPGQGGHGYTF
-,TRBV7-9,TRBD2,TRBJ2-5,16,TGTGCCAGCAGCATGGGACTAGCGGGACGCCAAGAGACCCAGTACTTC,CASSMGLAGRQETQYF
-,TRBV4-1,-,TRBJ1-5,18,TGCGCCAGCAGCCAAGACGGGGAAGGACGGGAAGGCCGGCAGCCCCAGCATTTT,CASSQDGEGREGRQPQHF
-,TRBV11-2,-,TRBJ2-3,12,TGTGCCAGCAGCCACCCTTGGGGGGTGCAGTATTTT,CASSHPWGVQYF
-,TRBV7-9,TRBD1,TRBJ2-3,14,TGTGCCAGCAGCACCGGACAGGGAAGGGATACGCAGTATTTT,CASSTGQGRDTQYF
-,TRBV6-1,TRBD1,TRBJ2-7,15,TGTGCCAGCAGTACCTACAGGGGGAGCTCCTACGAGCAGTACTTC,CASSTYRGSSYEQYF
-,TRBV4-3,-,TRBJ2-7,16,TGCGCCAGCAGCCAGTGTAGGAGGATGTGGTCCTACGAGCAGTACTTC,CASSQCRRMWSYEQYF
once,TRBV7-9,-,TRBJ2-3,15,TGTGCCAGCAGCTTATTGACTCCCGGGACAGATACGCAGTATTTT,CASSLLTPGTDTQYF
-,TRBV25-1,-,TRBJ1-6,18,TGTGCCAGCAGTGAATTTGGTCAGGGAAGCTCCTATAATTCACCCCTCCACTTT,CASSEFGQGSSYNSPLHF
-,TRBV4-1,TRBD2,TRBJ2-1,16,TGCGCCAGCAGCCTGATTTTAGCGGGAGGGCCCAATGAGCAGTTCTTC,CASSLILAGGPNEQFF
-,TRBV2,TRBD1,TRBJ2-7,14,TGTGCCAGCAGTGAAGCGGGACAGGGGTATGAGCAGTACTTC,CASSEAGQGYEQYF
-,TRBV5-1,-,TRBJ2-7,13,TGCGCCAGCAAAGATCCAGGGCACTACGAGCAGTACTTC,CASKDPGHYEQYF
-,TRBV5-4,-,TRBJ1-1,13,TGTGCCAGCAGCTTAACCGGGTATGATGAAGCTTTCTTT,CASSLTGYDEAFF
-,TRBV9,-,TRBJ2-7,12,TGTGCCAGCAGGGAAAGGGGCTACGAGCAGTACTTC,CASRERGYEQYF
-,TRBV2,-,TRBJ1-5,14,TGTGCCAGCAGTCAACAGGGTAGCAATCAGCCCCAGCATTTT,CASSQQGSNQPQHF
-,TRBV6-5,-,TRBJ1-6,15,TGTGCCAGCAGACCGGGACTCCTCGGGGATTCACCCCTCCACTTT,CASRPGLLGDSPLHF
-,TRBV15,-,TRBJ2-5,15,TGTGCCACCAGCAGAGATGAGGAGGGCATGAAGACCCAGTACTTC,CATSRDEEGMKTQYF
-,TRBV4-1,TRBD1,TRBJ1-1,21,TGCGCCAGCAGCCAAGACCCCCCTCCCGGCGGACAGGGGGCCCCGAACACTGAAGCTTTCTTT,CASSQDPPPGGQGAPNTEAFF
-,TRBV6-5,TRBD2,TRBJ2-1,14,TGTGCCAGCAAAGCGGGACTAGACGCTAGGGAGCAGTTCTTC,CASKAGLDAREQFF
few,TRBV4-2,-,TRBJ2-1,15,TGTGCCAGCAGCCAAGAACTACTAGGTGGCGATGAGCAGTTCTTC,CASSQELLGGDEQFF
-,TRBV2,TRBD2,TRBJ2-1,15,TGTGCCAGCAGTGAGAGGCTAGCGGATTACAATGAGCAGTTCTTC,CASSERLADYNEQFF
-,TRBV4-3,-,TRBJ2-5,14,TGCGCCAGCAGCCAAGATCCGTCCCAAGAGACCCAGTACTTC,CASSQDPSQETQYF
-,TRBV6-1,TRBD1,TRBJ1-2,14,TGTGCCAGCAGTGAAGCCGACAGGGGGCCACACTACACCTTC,CASSEADRGPHYTF
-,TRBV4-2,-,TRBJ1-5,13,TGTGCCAGCAGCCAAGACAGTAATCAGCCCCAGCATTTT,CASSQDSNQPQHF
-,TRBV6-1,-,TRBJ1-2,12,TGTGCCAGCAGTGGGGGAAGCGGTGGCTACACCTTC,CASSGGSGGYTF
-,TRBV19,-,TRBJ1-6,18,TGTGCCAGTAGTGTGGACAGTTCACCGGGGTCCTATAATTCACCCCTCCACTTT,CASSVDSSPGSYNSPLHF
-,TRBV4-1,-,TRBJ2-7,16,TGCGCCAGCAGCCAAGAGGGGGCTGGATTCTCCTACGAGCAGTACTTC,CASSQEGAGFSYEQYF
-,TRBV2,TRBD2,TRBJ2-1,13,TGTGCCAGCAACCTCGGGACTAGCGGGGGCCTGTTCTTC,CASNLGTSGGLFF
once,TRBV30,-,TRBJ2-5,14,TGTGCCTGGAGGGAGGGAGCGGGCATTGAGACCCAGTACTTC,CAWREGAGIETQYF
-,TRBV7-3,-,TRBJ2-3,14,TGTGCCAGCAGCGGGGGCAGGGGCACAGATACGCAGTATTTT,CASSGGRGTDTQYF
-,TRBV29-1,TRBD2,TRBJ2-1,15,TGCAGCGTTGACCGTTTAGCGGGACCGTACAATGAGCAGTTCTTC,CSVDRLAGPYNEQFF
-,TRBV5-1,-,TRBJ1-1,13,TGCGCCAGCAGCTTGGGGGCAGACACTGAAGCTTTCTTT,CASSLGADTEAFF
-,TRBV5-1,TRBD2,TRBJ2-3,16,TGCGCCAGCAGCGGGCCCTACGGGGGGAGCACAGATACGCAGTATTTT,CASSGPYGGSTDTQYF
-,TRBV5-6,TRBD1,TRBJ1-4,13,TGTGCCAGCTCGGACAGGTCATGGGAAAAACTGTTTTTT,CASSDRSWEKLFF
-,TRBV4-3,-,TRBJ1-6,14,TGCGCCAGCAGCCAGACAGCTCCTAATTCACCCCTCCACTTT,CASSQTAPNSPLHF
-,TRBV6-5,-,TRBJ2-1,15,TGTGCCAGCAGTTACCCGGGATCGCGCTACAATGAGCAGTTCTTC,CASSYPGSRYNEQFF
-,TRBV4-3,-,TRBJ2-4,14,TGCGCCAGCAGCCAAGATCCGGCCAAAAACATTCAGTACTTC,CASSQDPAKNIQYF
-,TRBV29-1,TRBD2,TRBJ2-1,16,TGCAGCGTTGAAGATGGGAAGCGGGGCGCCTACAATGAGCAGTTCTTC,CSVEDGKRGAYNEQFF